Below, 28 T cell receptor beta chains from the same sample are listed, as sequenced in a study of early T cells in non-severe SARS-CoV-2 infection. TCRdb processed the 5' RACE reads anew with MiXCR; each CDR3 protein has one entry. The data contain about 80,000 distinct CDR3 sequences, approximately 12% of them singletons. The sample comprised whole blood. The receptors were sampled from an adult who was a healthcare worker with PCR-confirmed SARS-CoV-2 infection or an uninfected control (not recorded which).

This clonotype has a handful of counts. The chain employs TRBV12-3 or TRBV12-4 and TRBJ1-1, with unresolved D. Trimming took 4 bases from V and 2 from J, leaving 14 bases between them. The CDR3 consists of 15 residues. CDR3 sequence (DNA): TGTGCCAGCAGTTCGCCGGGCCGGGTTAACACTGAAGCTTTCTTT. Amino acids: CASSSPGRVNTEAFF.

This rearrangement joins TRBV29-1 to TRBJ1-1; 7 bases are a match to TRBD1. Germline V gene lookup returns CDR1 SQVTM and CDR2 ANQGSEA. This CDR3 spans 13 amino acids. The V gene end was trimmed by 1 base and the J gene end by 4 bases; junction bases not matched to a gene: 3. This chain's CDR3 is CSVEANRGTEAFF. CDR3 coding DNA: TGCAGCGTTGAAGCCAACAGGGGCACTGAAGCTTTCTTT.

The sample holds a few counts of this clonotype. This rearrangement joins TRBV3-1 to TRBJ2-1; perhaps D is TRBD1 or TRBD2 (5 bases each). V shed 3 bases and J shed 2 bases, with 11 bases lying between them. This CDR3 spans 15 amino acids. Germline CDR1 LGHDT, CDR2 YNNKEL (reference sequence). The CDR3 sequence is CASSHPVGAYNEQFF. As DNA, the CDR3 is TGTGCCAGCAGCCACCCAGTGGGGGCCTACAATGAGCAGTTCTTC.

This clonotype was found a few times. The chain employs TRBV6-4 and TRBJ2-3; the D gene could be TRBD1 or TRBD2 (6 bases each). Trimming left V 0 bases short and J 4 bases short, with 14 bases between. Per the germline V gene, CDR1 is MRHNA and CDR2 is SNTAGT. CDR3 length equals 16 residues. The CDR3 sequence is CASSDSGGRGSDTQYF. The CDR3 nucleotides read TGTGCCAGCAGTGACTCAGGGGGGCGAGGGTCAGATACGCAGTATTTT.

V gene TRBV28 combines with J gene TRBJ1-3; no clear D gene. V was trimmed by 5 bases and J by 2 bases, leaving 7 bases between them. Germline loops: CDR1 MDHEN, CDR2 SYDVKM. The CDR3 totals 13 residues. The CDR3, as DNA: TGTGCCAGCAGTGCGACAACTGGAAACACCATATATTTT. It yields the protein CASSATTGNTIYF.

This clonotype was counted only a few times. This sequence joins TRBV11-2 and TRBJ2-5; 12 bases fit TRBD2. The length of the CDR3 is 15 residues. J was trimmed by 4 bases and V by 3 bases; bases with no gene match: 3. Germline lookup yields CDR1 SGHAT and CDR2 FQNNGV. CDR3 in DNA: TGTGCCAGCAGCTTGCTAGCGGGAGGGTTAGAGACCCAGTACTTC. Translated: CASSLLAGGLETQYF. The entire variable domain, with the rest obtained from reference TRBV11-2 and TRBJ2-5, is as follows: EAGVAQSPRYKIIEKRQSVAFWCNPISGHATLYWYQQILGQGPKLLIQFQNNGVVDDSQLPKDRFSAERLKGVDSTLKIQPAKLEDSAVYLCASSLLAGGLETQYFGPGTRLLVL.

This rearrangement joins TRBV2 to TRBJ2-2; 8 nucleotides line up with TRBD2. The CDR3 extends over 15 amino acids. Germline V CDR1 and CDR2: SNHLY, FYNNEI. Losses at the gene ends were 4 bases for V and 7 bases for J; bases not matched to a gene: 8. The CDR3 DNA is TGTGCCAGCAGTGCTCGTTGGCTAGCGGGCGGGGAGCTGTTTTTT. This encodes CASSARWLAGGELFF.

This clonotype has only one observation. A much larger clone differs by one base, so this may be a read error. The genes are TRBV7-9 and TRBJ2-3; 10 nucleotides line up with TRBD2. CDR3 length: 14 amino acids. Germline CDR1 SEHNR, CDR2 FQNEAQ (reference sequence). In DNA form, the CDR3 reads TGTGCCAGCAGCTCTAGCGGGAGACCAGATAGGCAGTATTTT. Amino acids: CASSSSGRPDRQYF.

At least ten counts were recorded for this clonotype. The chain combines TRBV2 with TRBJ2-1; TRBD1 matches at 8 bases. The CDR3 is made up of 15 amino acids. V dropped 6 bases and J dropped 4; count of bases not matched to a gene: 8. Germline CDR1 reads SNHLY; CDR2 reads FYNNEI. CDR3 nucleotides: TGTGCCAGCAGGGTTAACCGGGACAGGTACAATGAGCAGTTCTTC. Its protein is CASRVNRDRYNEQFF.

The table lists this clonotype with many counts. CDR3: CSARDRLAGMETQYF. CDR3 DNA sequence: TGCAGTGCTAGAGATCGGCTAGCGGGAATGGAGACCCAGTACTTC. This chain uses TRBV20-1 with TRBJ2-5, with 9 bases that match TRBD2. Germline loops: CDR1 DFQATT, CDR2 SNEGSKA (reference sequence). CDR3 length: 15 amino acids. V shed 0 bases, J shed 5 bases, and the junction held 7 bases outside the gene matches.

This clonotype has ten or more counts. J is TRBJ1-5 and V is TRBV20-1, with no clear D. The V end lost 5 bases, the J end lost 2 bases, and 7 bases lay between the germline ends. In germline, CDR1 is DFQATT, CDR2 SNEGSKA (reference sequence). This CDR3 is 12 amino acids long. The CDR3 sequence is CSAADGNQPQHF. CDR3 DNA: TGCAGTGCTGCTGACGGCAATCAGCCCCAGCATTTT.

CDR3 bases: TGTGCCAGCACCACCCGCCCGGGACCAACAGATACGCAGTATTTT. It specifies CASTTRPGPTDTQYF. The chain uses TRBV11-1 and TRBJ2-3; either TRBD1 or TRBD2 may fit D (5 bases each). There are 15 residues in the CDR3. The V end lost 7 bases, the J end lost 3 bases, and 17 bases lay between the germline ends. CDR1 and CDR2 (germline): SGHAT, FQDESV (reference sequence).

The table lists this clonotype with a few counts. V gene TRBV27 combines with J gene TRBJ2-1; unclear D gene. Trimming left V 2 bases short and J 5 bases short, with 7 bases between. Germline V gives CDR1 MNHEY, CDR2 SMNVEV (reference sequence). The CDR3 has 13 amino acids. DNA for the CDR3: TGTGCCAGCAGTTTAAGTAAGAACAATGAGCAGTTCTTC. It yields the protein CASSLSKNNEQFF.

This clonotype appeared once. Germline and junction disagree at one end, which may indicate a read error. The chain links TRBV5-5 to TRBJ1-5; D gene ambiguous. This CDR3 is 16 amino acids long. Germline assignment: CDR1 SGHKS and CDR2 YYEKEE (reference sequence). CDR3 DNA: TGTGCCAGCAGCTTAAGCAGTCCGAATAGCAATCAGCACCAGCATTTT. Protein product: CASSLSSPNSNQHQHF.

This clonotype was seen a handful of times. This chain uses TRBV7-8 with TRBJ2-1; the match to TRBD2 covers 7 bases. The V and J ends lost 5 bases and 7 bases, in that order; junction bases with no gene match: 11. The CDR3 extends over 15 amino acids. Germline V lookup: CDR1 SGHVS, CDR2 FQNEAQ. CDR3 sequence (DNA): TGTGCCAGCAGCCCACGAGGGACTATATTAAATGAGCAGTTCTTC. Its protein product is CASSPRGTILNEQFF. Combining the CDR3 with reference TRBV7-8 and TRBJ2-1 gives the whole variable domain GAGVSQSPRYKVAKRGQDVALRCDPISGHVSLFWYQQALGQGPEFLTYFQNEAQLDKSGLPSDRFFAERPEGSVSTLKIQRTQQEDSAVYLCASSPRGTILNEQFFGPGTRLTVL.

This clonotype was counted many times. This chain uses TRBV11-2 with TRBJ2-5, with D tentatively TRBD2 (5 bases). The CDR3 spans 17 residues. Trimming removed 2 bases at V and 3 bases at J, with 19 bases between. Germline V gene data show CDR1 as SGHAT and CDR2 as FQNNGV. This CDR3 reads CASSLSPKPRDEETQYF. The CDR3 coding sequence is TGTGCCAGCAGCTTAAGTCCTAAGCCGAGGGATGAAGAGACCCAGTACTTC.

The V and J genes are TRBV3-1 and TRBJ1-6, with TRBD1 as a possible D gene (6 bases). The CDR3 sequence is 14 residues long. The germline V gene encodes CDR1 LGHDT and CDR2 YNNKEL (reference sequence). V was pared by 7 bases and J by 7 bases, with 14 bases between. As DNA, the CDR3 is TGTGCCAGCACCCCCCAGGGGAGAAATTCACCCCTCCACTTT. Protein product: CASTPQGRNSPLHF.

This clonotype was recorded many times. This chain connects TRBV9 to TRBJ2-5; 8 positions match TRBD2. V gave up 0 bases and J gave up 4 bases; unmatched junction bases: 5. This CDR3 region has 15 residues. The germline gives CDR1 SGDLS, CDR2 YYNGEE. CDR3 coding DNA: TGTGCCAGCAGCGTAGCGGGAGGGCAAGGAGAGACCCAGTACTTC. Its protein product is CASSVAGGQGETQYF.

The sample holds many counts of this clonotype. This sequence joins TRBV5-4 and TRBJ1-1, with 11 bases fitting TRBD1. Germline CDR1 is SGHNT and CDR2 is YYREEE (reference sequence). There are 14 residues in the CDR3. J lost 3 bases, V lost 3 bases, and 1 base had no gene match. The CDR3 nucleotides are TGTGCCAGCAGCTGGGGACAGGGGGACACTGAAGCTTTCTTT. As protein: CASSWGQGDTEAFF.

The V gene is TRBV6-1, the J gene TRBJ2-1; 10 nucleotides match TRBD1. The trim removed 5 bases at V and 10 bases at J, leaving 8 bases unmatched. CDR3 length: 14 amino acids. Germline CDR1 reads MNHNS; CDR2 reads SASEGT. CDR3 amino acids: CASSWTGGTEEQFF. DNA for the CDR3: TGTGCCAGCAGTTGGACAGGGGGTACAGAGGAGCAGTTCTTC.

The rearrangement joins TRBV15 to TRBJ2-2, with D perhaps TRBD2 (6 bases). The CDR3 runs 18 residues. V was cut by 5 bases and J by 4 bases, with 23 bases left in between. Germline CDR1 reads LNHNV; CDR2 reads YYDKDF (reference sequence). CDR3 loop: CATSGNSILALSTGELFF. In nucleotides, the CDR3 is TGTGCCACCAGCGGAAATTCTATACTAGCACTTTCCACCGGGGAGCTGTTTTTT.

This clonotype has a handful of counts. The J gene is TRBJ1-6, the V gene TRBV27, with D perhaps TRBD1 (5 bases). The V end lost 6 bases, the J end lost 11 bases, and 20 bases lay between the germline ends. Looked up from germline, CDR1 is MNHEY and CDR2 is SMNVEV (reference sequence). CDR3 size: 15 residues. The CDR3 nucleotides are TGTGCCAGCAGAAGGGGCGCGGCGCCCTATGCACCCCTCCACTTT. This codes for CASRRGAAPYAPLHF.

This clonotype was detected a few times. The chain combines TRBV21-1 with TRBJ1-5. TRBV21-1 is assigned pseudogene status. CDR3 length: 17 amino acids. The CDR3 is CASSKGLWTRRNQPQHF. CDR3 nucleotides: TGTGCCAGCAGCAAAGGCCTTTGGACCAGGCGCAATCAGCCCCAGCATTTT.

This chain connects TRBV2 to TRBJ2-1; TRBD2 matches 8 bases. Trimming took 7 bases from V and 2 from J; bases not matched to a gene: 4. CDR1 SNHLY and CDR2 FYNNEI come from the germline V gene. The CDR3 is made up of 14 amino acids. The CDR3, as DNA: TGTGCCAGCAAGGGACTAGTGGCCTACAATGAGCAGTTCTTC. Its protein product is CASKGLVAYNEQFF.

The rearrangement joins TRBV18 to TRBJ2-2, with 7 bases identical to TRBD1. Germline trimming cut 1 base from V and 5 bases from J; bases unmatched to any gene: 1. The germline V gene has CDR1 KGHSH and CDR2 LQKENI. The CDR3 covers 14 residues. The CDR3 coding sequence is TGTGCCAGCTCACCACAGGGACAGACCGGGGAGCTGTTTTTT. This sequence encodes CASSPQGQTGELFF.

This clonotype showed up just a few times. V usage is TRBV9 and J usage is TRBJ2-3; 11 bases fit TRBD2. The V gene's germline CDR1 is SGDLS and CDR2 YYNGEE. The CDR3 is 15 amino acids. The trim removed 0 bases at V and 4 bases at J, leaving 1 base unmatched. The DNA of the CDR3 is TGTGCCAGCAGCGTAGGACTAGCGGGATCAGATACGCAGTATTTT. It yields the protein CASSVGLAGSDTQYF.

This clonotype was counted only a few times. This chain joins TRBV28 and TRBJ2-3, with D possibly matching TRBD2 (5 bases). The CDR3 length is 15 residues. Trimming shortened V by 2 bases and J by 2 bases, and 11 bases separated the two germline ends. Germline CDR1 reads MDHEN; CDR2 reads SYDVKM. The CDR3 region is CASSLGGFYTDTQYF. CDR3 DNA sequence: TGTGCCAGCAGTTTAGGAGGCTTTTACACAGATACGCAGTATTTT.

This chain links TRBV28 with TRBJ2-3, with TRBD1 identical over 10 bases. Per germline, CDR1 MDHEN and CDR2 SYDVKM. The CDR3 runs 15 residues. The trim removed 8 bases at V and 1 base at J, leaving 6 bases unmatched. The CDR3 DNA reads as TGTGCCAGCGGGACCGGGACAGGGGGCACAGATACGCAGTATTTT. Protein product: CASGTGTGGTDTQYF.